Included here is one TCR beta chain sequence, with context. V dropped 8 bases and J dropped 4; count of bases not matched to a gene: 4. Germline loops: CDR1 SNHLY, CDR2 FYNNEI. The CDR3 is made up of 13 amino acids. Profiling relied on immunoSEQ multiplex PCR, and the TCRdb table lists in-frame clones only, not all of them. The sample has some 50,000 clones; about 88% are singletons. This entry is derived from a study of blood T cell repertoires in COVID-19. The wider study: Sites across the United States, Italy and Spain contributed samples from acute and convalescent COVID-19.

The receptor comes from a middle-aged man with active COVID-19. Specimen: peripheral blood. This sequence joins TRBV2 and TRBJ1-5; the match to TRBD1 covers 8 bases. CDR3 amino acids: CASAGTGNQPQHF. The CDR3 DNA follows: TGTGCCAGCGCAGGGACAGGTAATCAGCCCCAGCATTTT.